This passage covers 18 T cell receptor beta chains from one sample sequenced in a study of blood T cell repertoires in COVID-19 (TCRdb year 2020). Library creation used the immunoSEQ multiplex PCR assay. The immuneACCESS repertoire file appears here via TCRdb, limited to in-frame rearrangements. These files lack a portion of the clones; in checked studies, under half of the deficit traces to unresolved V genes, and the cause of the others is not known. Across this sample there are 25,000 to 30,000 clones, with roughly 87% seen only once. Of the sample, about 15% falls within the top ten clones. The material sequenced was peripheral blood. The receptors shown here come from a human donor in a cohort sampled during active COVID-19.

V is TRBV6-4 and J is TRBJ2-7; 7 nucleotides agree with TRBD1. Germline lookup yields CDR1 MRHNA and CDR2 SNTAGT. V lost 2 bases, J lost 1 base, and 11 bases stayed unmatched. The CDR3 has 17 residues. CDR3 loop: CASSDGRQGWGSYEQYF. CDR3 in DNA: TGTGCCAGCAGTGACGGACGACAGGGTTGGGGATCCTACGAGCAGTACTTC.

This chain joins TRBV28 and TRBJ1-2; D may be TRBD1 (6 bases). This CDR3 comprises 15 residues. With 2 bases removed from V and 7 bases from J, the gap between germline ends came to 17 bases. Germline V gives CDR1 MDHEN, CDR2 SYDVKM. The CDR3 region has the DNA TGTGCCAGCAGTTTAAGGGGGTGGGGGCTGGGTGGCTACACCTTC. Translation: CASSLRGWGLGGYTF.

The chain recombines TRBV28 with TRBJ2-3; 9 bases align to TRBD2. This CDR3 is 16 amino acids long. The germline V gene encodes CDR1 MDHEN and CDR2 SYDVKM. Trimming took 8 bases from V and 9 from J; bases not matched to a gene: 18. The CDR3 is CASSPSGAIAGVTQYF. The CDR3 DNA is TGTGCCAGCTCCCCCTCGGGGGCGATAGCGGGAGTAACGCAGTATTTT. The entire variable domain, with the rest obtained from reference TRBV28 and TRBJ2-3, is as follows: DVKVTQSSRYLVKRTGEKVFLECVQDMDHENMFWYRQDPGLGLRLIYFSYDVKMKEKGDIPEGYSVSREKKERFSLILESASTNQTSMYLCASSPSGAIAGVTQYFGPGTRLTVL.

V gene TRBV3-1 (or the pseudogene TRBV3-2) combines with J gene TRBJ1-2; D ambiguous. The CDR3 runs 14 residues. Trimming cost V 1 base and J 2 bases, with 8 bases left between them. The germline V gene has CDR1 LGHDT and CDR2 YNNKEL (reference sequence). DNA for the CDR3: TGTGCCAGCAGCCAAGCAGTCCCCAACTATGGCTACACCTTC. Translating it yields CASSQAVPNYGYTF.

The chain has TRBV15 and TRBJ2-7, with 12 positions matching TRBD1. The germline gives CDR1 LNHNV, CDR2 YYDKDF (reference sequence). The CDR3 contains 17 residues. Trimming cost V 0 bases and J 4 bases; bases outside gene matches: 7. CDR3 loop: CATSRDPPGQGAYEQYF. DNA of the CDR3: TGTGCCACCAGCAGAGATCCACCGGGACAGGGGGCTTACGAGCAGTACTTC.

The chain carries TRBV10-1 and TRBJ2-3, with TRBD2 matching over 8 bases. The V segment lost 8 bases and the J segment 3 bases; nucleotides outside the gene matches: 10. The CDR3 length is 15 residues. CDR1 and CDR2 (germline): WNHNN, SYGVQD (reference sequence). The CDR3 loop reads CASSRASGRTDTQYF. The CDR3 nucleotides read TGCGCCAGCTCTCGGGCTAGCGGGCGTACAGATACGCAGTATTTT.

The chain has TRBV19 and TRBJ1-5; 7 nucleotides match TRBD1. This CDR3 has 14 residues. Trimming at V came to 7 bases and at J to 3 bases, leaving 6 bases not matched to a gene. Per germline, CDR1 LNHDA and CDR2 SQIVND (reference sequence). CDR3 bases: TGTGCCAGTACCTCGGACAGGTCCAATCAGCCCCAGCATTTT. It yields the protein CASTSDRSNQPQHF.

The chain recombines TRBV2 with TRBJ1-5, with 7 bases lining up with TRBD1. Germline V gene lookup returns CDR1 SNHLY and CDR2 FYNNEI. V was pared by 11 bases and J by 6 bases, with 10 bases of the junction left unmatched. This CDR3 region has 13 residues. The CDR3 region is CAVRDSVSQPQHF. CDR3 sequence (DNA): TGTGCCGTCCGGGACAGTGTAAGTCAGCCCCAGCATTTT. The full variable domain, completed using reference TRBV2 and TRBJ1-5, is EPEVTQTPSHQVTQMGQEVILRCVPISNHLYFYWYRQILGQKVEFLVSFYNNEISEKSEIFDDQFSVERPDGSNFTLKIRSTKLEDSAMYFCAVRDSVSQPQHFGDGTRLSIL.

Only a few counts were recorded for this clone. The chain has TRBV29-1 and TRBJ1-1, with TRBD1 matching 8 bases. CDR1 is SQVTM, CDR2 ANQGSEA, per germline. V shed 5 bases, J shed 1 base, and the junction held 6 bases outside the gene matches. CDR3 length: 14 residues. The CDR3, as DNA: TGCAGCGTTACCCGGACAGGGCGGAACACTGAAGCTTTCTTT. Translation: CSVTRTGRNTEAFF.

V and J are TRBV5-1 and TRBJ2-2; D is perhaps TRBD2 (6 bases). V was clipped by 0 bases and J by 7 bases, with 13 bases between them. This CDR3 is 15 amino acids long. Germline V gives CDR1 SGHRS, CDR2 YFSETQ. The CDR3 sequence: CASSLAGGASGELFF. In nucleotides, the CDR3 is TGCGCCAGCAGCTTGGCCGGGGGAGCGAGCGGGGAGCTGTTTTTT.

This clone came up a few times. This rearrangement joins TRBV6-2 or TRBV6-3 to TRBJ2-7; 9 nucleotides align to TRBD2. The CDR3 loop spans 14 amino acids. J gave up 7 bases and V 4 bases, and 8 bases lay outside the gene matches. Germline V gene sequence: CDR1 MNHEY, CDR2 SVGEGT. The CDR3, as DNA: TGTGCCAGCAGTTCTCTGCGGGGGGGCGGGGAGCAGTACTTC. It codes for CASSSLRGGGEQYF.

This sequence joins TRBV2 and TRBJ2-7; TRBD2 might be the D (5 bases). Looked up from germline, CDR1 is SNHLY and CDR2 is FYNNEI. The ends were cut back, 3 bases at V and 3 bases at J, with 24 bases in the middle. CDR3 length equals 18 residues. The CDR3 DNA reads as TGTGCCAGCAGTGAGGGGAGTGGAAAGGGCCAAGGGTTCTACGAGCAGTACTTC. This translates into CASSEGSGKGQGFYEQYF.

The chain couples TRBV6-5 to TRBJ2-2, with D maybe TRBD2 (5 bases). The CDR3 extends over 15 amino acids. The germline V gene encodes CDR1 MNHEY and CDR2 SVGAGI. The V end was cut by 10 bases, the J end by 5 bases, with 20 bases between. Here the CDR3 reads CAISPAGSTTGELFF. The DNA of the CDR3 is TGTGCCATATCTCCGGCGGGCTCTACTACCGGGGAGCTGTTTTTT.

This chain joins TRBV3-1 (or the pseudogene TRBV3-2) and TRBJ1-4; D is unresolved. V lost 2 bases, J lost 8 bases, and 6 bases lay in between. The germline V gene has CDR1 LGHDT and CDR2 YNNKEL (reference sequence). This CDR3 spans 12 amino acids. CDR3 in amino acids: CASSQLGEKLFF. DNA for the CDR3: TGTGCCAGCAGCCAACTAGGAGAAAAACTGTTTTTT.

The gene calls are TRBV7-2 and TRBJ1-5; D is possibly TRBD1 (5 bases). The CDR3 is 13 amino acids. Trimming took off 5 bases at V and 4 bases at J, with 9 bases between the two ends. The germline gives CDR1 SGHTA, CDR2 FQGNSA. The CDR3, as DNA: TGTGCCAGCAGCCCAGGGTGGAATCAGCCCCAGCATTTT. Protein sequence: CASSPGWNQPQHF.

The chain is built from TRBV3-1 (or the pseudogene TRBV3-2) and TRBJ2-5, with TRBD2 matching 8 bases. Looked up from germline, CDR1 is LGHDT and CDR2 is YNNKEL (reference sequence). V trimming: 4 bases; J trimming: 3 bases; junction bases outside the gene matches: 4. The CDR3 totals 14 residues. DNA of the CDR3: TGTGCCAGCAGCCCCCAACTAGCGGAAGAGACCCAGTACTTC. Its translation is CASSPQLAEETQYF.

The rearrangement uses TRBV11-2 and TRBJ1-3, with no clear D. Germline CDR1 SGHAT, CDR2 FQNNGV. Between the trimmed V and J ends, which lost 5 bases and 4 bases, there was a span of 12 bases. The CDR3 spans 14 residues. In nucleotides, the CDR3 is TGTGCCAGCAGCCCCCCCCTCCGGGGAAACACCATATATTTT. It yields the protein CASSPPLRGNTIYF.

The chain's CDR3 is CASSRQPSNNSPLHF. The DNA of the CDR3 is TGTGCCAGCAGCAGACAACCTTCGAATAATTCACCCCTCCACTTT. The chain carries TRBV7-8 and TRBJ1-6; D gene uncertain. Germline lookup yields CDR1 SGHVS and CDR2 FQNEAQ. CDR3 length: 15 residues. Trimming cost V 5 bases and J 5 bases, with 13 bases left between them.